The rows below give T cell receptor beta chains drawn from one sample of a study of cytomegalovirus exposure and HLA in healthy donors. The table came from immunoSEQ multiplex PCR; TCRdb's copy has only in-frame clones and leaves some out. The sample has tens of thousands of clones, roughly 78% seen once. Sequenced material: PBMCs. The receptors derive from a male donor in good health and CMV-seropositive. The CDR3 runs from the conserved cysteine through the conserved F or W. The D gene is left open where the match is weak. Size values are once, few and many counts, or a class for expanded clones, and some rows have none.

V gene	clone size	J gene	D gene	CDR3 length	CDR3 protein	CDR3 DNA
TRBV9	NA	TRBJ2-3	TRBD2	18	CASSASLGSGRFTDTQYF	TGTGCCAGCAGCGCGTCCCTAGGGAGCGGGAGGTTCACAGATACGCAGTATTTT
TRBV28	NA	TRBJ2-7	TRBD2	16	CASSLPPGTSSYEQYF	TGTGCCAGCAGTTTGCCCCCCGGGACTAGCTCCTACGAGCAGTACTTC
TRBV5-1	few	TRBJ2-5	TRBD1	14	CASSLGDSQETQYF	TGCGCCAGCAGCTTAGGGGACAGCCAAGAGACCCAGTACTTC
TRBV9	once	TRBJ2-7	TRBD2	13	CASMSIGRDEQYF	TGTGCCAGCATGAGCATTGGGAGGGACGAGCAGTACTTC
TRBV18	NA	TRBJ1-1	TRBD1	16	CASSPLDRVVSTEAFF	TGTGCCAGCTCACCCTTGGACAGGGTGGTTAGCACTGAAGCTTTCTTT
TRBV4-2	NA	TRBJ2-3	NA	14	CASSQMAITDTQYF	TGTGCCAGCAGCCAAATGGCAATCACAGATACGCAGTATTTT
TRBV27	once	TRBJ2-7	NA	15	CASSRQLLGTYEQYF	TGTGCCAGCAGTCGCCAGTTACTAGGCACCTACGAGCAGTACTTC
TRBV30	NA	TRBJ1-5	NA	17	CAWSPRGGEISNQPQHF	TGTGCCTGGAGCCCCCGGGGGGGGGAAATTAGCAATCAGCCCCAGCATTTT
TRBV4-1	NA	TRBJ1-5	NA	14	CASSPGQSNQPQHF	TGCGCCAGCAGCCCAGGACAGAGCAATCAGCCCCAGCATTTT
TRBV4-1	NA	TRBJ1-2	TRBD1	16	CASSQDRDRGSEGYTF	TGCGCCAGCAGCCAAGACAGGGACAGGGGAAGCGAAGGCTACACCTTC
TRBV6-1	NA	TRBJ2-5	TRBD2	16	CASSEVLAGGVETQYF	TGTGCCAGCAGTGAAGTACTAGCGGGGGGGGTGGAGACCCAGTACTTC
TRBV7-2	NA	TRBJ2-7	NA	15	CASNPRGSYSYEQYF	TGTGCCAGCAACCCGAGGGGGAGCTACTCCTACGAGCAGTACTTC
TRBV5-1	few	TRBJ2-7	TRBD1	12	CASKDRGYEQYF	TGCGCCAGCAAGGACAGGGGCTACGAGCAGTACTTC
TRBV7-6	NA	TRBJ2-2	TRBD1	16	CASTIDRASLPGELFF	TGTGCCAGCACCATCGACAGGGCCAGCTTACCCGGGGAGCTGTTTTTT
TRBV7-9	NA	TRBJ2-5	TRBD1	13	CASRRQGRETQYF	TGTGCCAGCAGGCGACAGGGACGGGAGACCCAGTACTTC
TRBV4-3	few	TRBJ2-7	TRBD2	15	CASSQTTSGPYEQYF	TGCGCCAGCAGCCAAACCACTAGCGGTCCCTACGAGCAGTACTTC
TRBV6-1	NA	TRBJ2-7	TRBD2	15	CASSEGLALSYEQYF	TGTGCCAGCAGTGAGGGACTAGCGCTCTCCTACGAGCAGTACTTC
TRBV4-1	NA	TRBJ1-5	TRBD1	14	CASSQGQGNQPQHF	TGCGCCAGCAGCCAAGGACAGGGAAATCAGCCCCAGCATTTT
TRBV10-1	once	TRBJ2-3	TRBD2	15	CASSESTIGGRGQYF	TGCGCCAGCAGTGAGTCGACGATTGGAGGGAGGGGGCAGTATTTT
TRBV5-1	NA	TRBJ2-7	NA	13	CASSLADKYEQYF	TGCGCCAGCAGCTTGGCAGACAAATACGAGCAGTACTTC
TRBV15	NA	TRBJ1-5	NA	14	CATSRDRGNQPQHF	TGTGCCACCAGCAGAGATCGGGGGAATCAGCCCCAGCATTTT
TRBV4-3	NA	TRBJ2-3	TRBD2	18	CAISQEGLAGVGADTQYF	TGCGCCATCAGCCAAGAAGGATTGGCGGGAGTGGGGGCAGATACGCAGTATTTT
TRBV9	NA	TRBJ2-1	NA	14	CASSAGDSYNEQFF	TGTGCCAGCAGCGCGGGGGACTCCTACAATGAGCAGTTCTTC
TRBV15	NA	TRBJ2-7	TRBD1	14	CATSRYRGAYEQYF	TGTGCCACCAGCAGATACAGGGGTGCCTACGAGCAGTACTTC
TRBV7-2	NA	TRBJ2-1	NA	14	CASSYRVGYNEQFF	TGTGCCAGCAGCTATAGAGTTGGCTACAATGAGCAGTTCTTC
TRBV29-1	few	TRBJ1-1	NA	12	CSVESSSLEAFF	TGCAGCGTTGAAAGCAGTAGCCTTGAAGCTTTCTTT
TRBV28	NA	TRBJ2-3	NA	14	CASSPGTSTDTQYF	TGTGCCAGCAGTCCCGGGACTAGCACAGATACGCAGTATTTT
TRBV5-6	NA	TRBJ2-5	NA	15	CASSSAGTPQETQYF	TGTGCCAGCAGCTCCGCCGGGACACCTCAAGAGACCCAGTACTTC
TRBV28	once	TRBJ2-7	TRBD2	14	CASSLAGGFYEQYF	TGTGCCAGCAGTCTAGCGGGAGGCTTCTACGAGCAGTACTTC
TRBV10-2	NA	TRBJ1-1	NA	14	CASRFSGVNTEAFF	TGCGCCAGCAGGTTCTCAGGGGTGAACACTGAAGCTTTCTTT
TRBV5-6	NA	TRBJ2-6	TRBD1	16	CASAGGLTSGANVLTF	TGTGCCAGTGCAGGGGGCTTAACATCTGGGGCCAACGTCCTGACTTTC
TRBV4-3	NA	TRBJ2-7	NA	14	CASSQWGLGYEQYF	TGCGCCAGCAGCCAGTGGGGACTTGGATACGAGCAGTACTTC
TRBV14	NA	TRBJ2-1	TRBD2	15	CASSQFNRGLADQFF	TGTGCCAGCAGCCAATTTAATAGAGGACTAGCGGACCAGTTCTTC
TRBV15	NA	TRBJ2-4	TRBD1	16	CATSMGQGVAKNIQYF	TGTGCCACCAGCATGGGACAGGGGGTAGCCAAAAACATTCAGTACTTC
TRBV25-1	NA	TRBJ2-5	TRBD1	16	CASSEIRRQGRETQYF	TGTGCCAGCAGTGAAATCAGGAGACAGGGAAGGGAGACCCAGTACTTC
TRBV12-5	NA	TRBJ2-5	NA	14	CASGLGPPRGTQYF	TGTGCTAGTGGTTTAGGCCCGCCTAGGGGGACCCAGTACTTC
TRBV7-6	once	TRBJ2-1	NA	14	CASSPDEGANEQFF	TGTGCCAGCAGCCCTGACGAAGGGGCCAATGAGCAGTTCTTC
TRBV7-2	NA	TRBJ1-2	NA	15	CASSLNGGSGYGYTF	TGTGCCAGCAGCTTAAATGGGGGGTCTGGCTATGGCTACACCTTC
TRBV27	NA	TRBJ2-7	TRBD2	18	CASSLNLGVAGVRYEQYF	TGTGCCAGCAGTTTAAACCTGGGGGTAGCGGGAGTACGGTACGAGCAGTACTTC